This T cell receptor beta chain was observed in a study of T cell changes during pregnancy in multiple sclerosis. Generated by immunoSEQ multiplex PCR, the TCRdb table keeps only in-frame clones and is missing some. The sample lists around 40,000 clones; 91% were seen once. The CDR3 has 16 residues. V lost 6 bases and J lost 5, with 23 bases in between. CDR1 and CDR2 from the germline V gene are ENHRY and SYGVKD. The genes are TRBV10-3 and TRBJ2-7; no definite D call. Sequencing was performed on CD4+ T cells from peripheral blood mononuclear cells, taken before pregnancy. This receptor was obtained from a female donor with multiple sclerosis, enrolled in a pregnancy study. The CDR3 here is CAIRDVAAAPSDEQYF. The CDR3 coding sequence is TGTGCCATCAGAGACGTCGCGGCAGCCCCCTCGGACGAGCAGTACTTC.